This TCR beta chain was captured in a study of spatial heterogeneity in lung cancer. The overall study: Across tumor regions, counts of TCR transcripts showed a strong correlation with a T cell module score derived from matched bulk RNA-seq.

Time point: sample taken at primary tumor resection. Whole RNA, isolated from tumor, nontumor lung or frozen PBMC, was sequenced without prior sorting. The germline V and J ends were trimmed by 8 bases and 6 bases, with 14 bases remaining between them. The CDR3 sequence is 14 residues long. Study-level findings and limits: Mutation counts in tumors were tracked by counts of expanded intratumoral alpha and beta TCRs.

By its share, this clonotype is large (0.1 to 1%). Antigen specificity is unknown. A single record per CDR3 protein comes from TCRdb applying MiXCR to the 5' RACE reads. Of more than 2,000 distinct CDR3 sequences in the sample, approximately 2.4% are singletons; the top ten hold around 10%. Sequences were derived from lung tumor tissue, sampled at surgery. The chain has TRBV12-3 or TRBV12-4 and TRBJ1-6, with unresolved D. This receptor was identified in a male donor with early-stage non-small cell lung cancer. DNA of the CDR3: TGTGCCAGCGGCGAGGGTGCCAGTAATTCACCCCTCCACTTT. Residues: CASGEGASNSPLHF.